This TCR beta chain was sequenced for a study of spatial heterogeneity in lung cancer. Time point described: sample taken at primary tumor resection. In its sample, this clonotype was seen a few times. MiXCR, run by TCRdb on the 5' RACE reads, gives a single entry per CDR3 protein. The sample lists tens of thousands of distinct CDR3 sequences, 12% to 15% seen once, with 55% to 70% in the top ten. The CDR3 is 12 amino acids. The V gene lost 5 bases and the J gene lost 4 bases, with 9 bases spanning the gap. Germline V gene data show CDR1 as SEHNR and CDR2 as FQNEAQ (reference sequence). The TCR was taken from a male donor with early-stage non-small cell lung cancer. The V call is TRBV7-9, the J call TRBJ2-7; a weak D match, TRBD1 (6 bases). The sample was PBMCs, taken at surgery. DNA of the CDR3: TGTGCCAGCAGCAACAGGGTTTACGAGCAGTACTTC. It translates to CASSNRVYEQYF.